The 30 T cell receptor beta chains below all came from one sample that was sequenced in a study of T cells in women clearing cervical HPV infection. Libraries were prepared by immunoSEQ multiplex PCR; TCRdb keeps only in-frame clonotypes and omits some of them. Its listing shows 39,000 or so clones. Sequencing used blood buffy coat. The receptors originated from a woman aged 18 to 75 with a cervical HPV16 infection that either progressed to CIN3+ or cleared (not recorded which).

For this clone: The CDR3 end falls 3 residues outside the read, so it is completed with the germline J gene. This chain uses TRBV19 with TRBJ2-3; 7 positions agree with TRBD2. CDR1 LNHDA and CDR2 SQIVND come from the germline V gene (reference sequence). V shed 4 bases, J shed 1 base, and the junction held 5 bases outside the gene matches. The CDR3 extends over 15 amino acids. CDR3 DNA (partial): TGTGCCAGTAGTACCACTAGCGACCGCACAGATACG. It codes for CASSTTSDRTDT. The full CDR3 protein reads CASSTTSDRTDTQYF.

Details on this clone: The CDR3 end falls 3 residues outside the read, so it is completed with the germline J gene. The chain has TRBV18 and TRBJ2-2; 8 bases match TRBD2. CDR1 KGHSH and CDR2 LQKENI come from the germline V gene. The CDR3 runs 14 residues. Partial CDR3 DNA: TGTGCCAGCTCACCGGGACTAGGACGAGAAAAG. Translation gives CASSPGLGREK. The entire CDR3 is CASSPGLGREKLFF. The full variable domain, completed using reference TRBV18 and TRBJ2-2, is NAGVMQNPRHLVRRRGQEARLRCSPMKGHSHVYWYRQLPEEGLKFMVYLQKENIIDESGMPKERFSAEFPKEGPSILRIQQVVRGDSAAYFCASSPGLGREKLFFGEGSRLTVL.

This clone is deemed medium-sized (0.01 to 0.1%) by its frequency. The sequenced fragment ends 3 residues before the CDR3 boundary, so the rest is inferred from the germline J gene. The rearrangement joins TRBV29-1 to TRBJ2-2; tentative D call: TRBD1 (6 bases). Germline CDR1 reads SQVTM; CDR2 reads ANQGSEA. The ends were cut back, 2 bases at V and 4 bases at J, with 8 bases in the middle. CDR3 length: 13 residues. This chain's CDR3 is CSVEQGPTGELFF. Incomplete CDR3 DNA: TGCAGCGTTGAACAGGGGCCCACCGGGGAG.

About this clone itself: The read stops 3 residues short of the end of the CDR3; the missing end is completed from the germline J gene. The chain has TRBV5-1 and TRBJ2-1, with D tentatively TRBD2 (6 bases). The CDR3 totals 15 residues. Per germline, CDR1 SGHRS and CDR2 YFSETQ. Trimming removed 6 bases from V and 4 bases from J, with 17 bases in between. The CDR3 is CASIPGGASYNEQFF. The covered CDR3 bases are TGCGCCAGCATTCCCGGCGGGGCCTCTTACAATGAG.

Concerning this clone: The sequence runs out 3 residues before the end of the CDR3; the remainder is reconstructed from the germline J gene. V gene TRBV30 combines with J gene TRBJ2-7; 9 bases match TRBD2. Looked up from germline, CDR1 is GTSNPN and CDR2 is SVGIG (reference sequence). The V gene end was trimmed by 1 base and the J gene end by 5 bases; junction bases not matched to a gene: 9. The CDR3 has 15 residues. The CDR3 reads CAWSGAGGRVDEQYF. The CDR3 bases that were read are TGTGCCTGGAGTGGAGCGGGAGGAAGAGTCGACGAG.

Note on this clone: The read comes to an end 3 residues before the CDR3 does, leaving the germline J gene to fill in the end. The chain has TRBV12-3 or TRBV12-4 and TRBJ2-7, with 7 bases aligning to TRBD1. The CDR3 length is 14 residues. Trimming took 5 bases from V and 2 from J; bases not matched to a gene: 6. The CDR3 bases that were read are TGTGCCAGCAGTCCCGGGACAGAAACCTACGAG. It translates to CASSPGTETYE. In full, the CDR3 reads CASSPGTETYEQYF.

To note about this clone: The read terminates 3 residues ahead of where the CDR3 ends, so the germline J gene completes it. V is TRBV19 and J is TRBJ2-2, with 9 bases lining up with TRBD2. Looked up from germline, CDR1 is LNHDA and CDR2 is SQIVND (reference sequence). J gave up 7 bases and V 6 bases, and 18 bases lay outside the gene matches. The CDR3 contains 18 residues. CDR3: CASRQRQTSGSGGGELFF. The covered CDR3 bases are TGTGCCAGTAGACAGCGACAGACTAGCGGAAGTGGTGGCGGGGAG.

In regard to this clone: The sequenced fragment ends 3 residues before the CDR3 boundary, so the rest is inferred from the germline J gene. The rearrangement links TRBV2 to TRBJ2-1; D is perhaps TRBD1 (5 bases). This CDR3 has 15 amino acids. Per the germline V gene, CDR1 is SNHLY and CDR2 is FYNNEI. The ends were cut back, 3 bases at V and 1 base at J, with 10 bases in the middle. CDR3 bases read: TGTGCCAGCAGTGATTCAGGGATATCCTACAATGAG. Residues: CASSDSGISYNE. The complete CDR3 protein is CASSDSGISYNEQFF.

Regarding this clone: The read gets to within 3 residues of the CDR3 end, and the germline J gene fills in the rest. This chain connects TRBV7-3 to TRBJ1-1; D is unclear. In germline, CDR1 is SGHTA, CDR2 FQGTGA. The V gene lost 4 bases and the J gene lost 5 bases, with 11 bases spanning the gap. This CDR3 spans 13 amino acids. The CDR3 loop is CASSSQTGTEAFF. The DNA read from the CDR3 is TGTGCCAGCAGCTCGCAGACGGGTACTGAA.

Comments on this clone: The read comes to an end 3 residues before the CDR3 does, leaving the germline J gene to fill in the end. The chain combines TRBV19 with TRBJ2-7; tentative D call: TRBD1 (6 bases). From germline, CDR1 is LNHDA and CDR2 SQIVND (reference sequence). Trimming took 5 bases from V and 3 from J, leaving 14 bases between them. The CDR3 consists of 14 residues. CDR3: CASSPQVDSYEQYF. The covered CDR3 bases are TGTGCCAGTAGTCCACAGGTGGACAGCTACGAG.

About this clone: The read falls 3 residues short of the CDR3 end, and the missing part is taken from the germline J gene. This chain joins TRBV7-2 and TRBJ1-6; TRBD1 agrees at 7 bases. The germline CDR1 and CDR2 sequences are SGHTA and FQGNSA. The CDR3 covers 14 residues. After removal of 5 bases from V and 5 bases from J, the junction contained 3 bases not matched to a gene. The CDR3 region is CASSRGTDNSPLHF. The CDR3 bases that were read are TGTGCCAGCAGCCGCGGGACAGATAATTCACCC.

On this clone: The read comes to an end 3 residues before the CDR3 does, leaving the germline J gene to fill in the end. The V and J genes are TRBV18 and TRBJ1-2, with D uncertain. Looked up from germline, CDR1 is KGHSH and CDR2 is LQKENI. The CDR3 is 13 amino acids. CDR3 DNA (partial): TGTGCCAGCTCAGGGCTGCACACAGATACC. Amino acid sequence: CASSGLHTDT. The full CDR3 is CASSGLHTDTYTF. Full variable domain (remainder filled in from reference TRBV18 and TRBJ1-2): NAGVMQNPRHLVRRRGQEARLRCSPMKGHSHVYWYRQLPEEGLKFMVYLQKENIIDESGMPKERFSAEFPKEGPSILRIQQVVRGDSAAYFCASSGLHTDTYTFGSGTRLTVV.

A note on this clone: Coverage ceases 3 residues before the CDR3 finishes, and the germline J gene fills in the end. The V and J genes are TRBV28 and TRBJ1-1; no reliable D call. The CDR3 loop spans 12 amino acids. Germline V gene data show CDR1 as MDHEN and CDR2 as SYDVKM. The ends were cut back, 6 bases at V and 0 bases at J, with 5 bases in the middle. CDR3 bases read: TGTGCCAGCAGAAACTTGAACACTGAA. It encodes CASRNLNTE. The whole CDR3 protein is CASRNLNTEAFF.

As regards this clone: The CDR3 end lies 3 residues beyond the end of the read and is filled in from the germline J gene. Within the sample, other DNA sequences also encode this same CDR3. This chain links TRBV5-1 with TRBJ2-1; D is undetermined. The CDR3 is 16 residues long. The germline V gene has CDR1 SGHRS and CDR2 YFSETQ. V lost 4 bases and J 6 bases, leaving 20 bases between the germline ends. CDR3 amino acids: CASSLVLGSMFNEQFF. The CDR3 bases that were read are TGCGCCAGCAGCCTGGTGTTAGGTAGCATGTTCAATGAG.

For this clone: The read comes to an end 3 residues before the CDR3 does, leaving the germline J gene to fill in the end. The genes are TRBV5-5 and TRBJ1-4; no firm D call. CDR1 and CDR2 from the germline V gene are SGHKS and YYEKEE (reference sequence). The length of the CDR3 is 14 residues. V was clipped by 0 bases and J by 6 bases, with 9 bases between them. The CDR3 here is CASSLARTDEKLFF. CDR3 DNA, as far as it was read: TGTGCCAGCAGCTTGGCGAGAACGGATGAAAAA.

CDR3 sequence reads: CASSSQGGETQYF. Incomplete CDR3 DNA: TGTGCCAGCAGCTCACAGGGGGGAGAGACC. This chain connects TRBV7-6 to TRBJ2-5; 8 nucleotides agree with TRBD1. The read is 3 residues too short to cover the CDR3 end, so that end is filled in from the germline J gene. Germline V gene sequence: CDR1 SGHVS, CDR2 FNYEAQ. The V segment lost 4 bases and the J segment 4 bases; nucleotides outside the gene matches: 2. The CDR3 totals 13 residues.

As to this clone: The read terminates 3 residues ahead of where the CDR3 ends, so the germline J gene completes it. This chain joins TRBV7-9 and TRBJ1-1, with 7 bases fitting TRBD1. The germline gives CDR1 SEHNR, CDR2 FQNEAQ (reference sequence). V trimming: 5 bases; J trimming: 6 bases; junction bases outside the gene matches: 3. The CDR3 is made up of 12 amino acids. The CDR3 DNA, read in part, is TGTGCCAGCAGCCGGGACAGTGCTGAA. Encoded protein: CASSRDSAE. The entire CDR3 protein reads CASSRDSAEAFF. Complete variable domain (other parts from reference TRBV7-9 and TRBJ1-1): DTGVSQNPRHKITKRGQNVTFRCDPISEHNRLYWYRQTLGQGPEFLTYFQNEAQLEKSRLLSDRFSAERPKGSFSTLEIQRTEQGDSAMYLCASSRDSAEAFFGQGTRLTVV.

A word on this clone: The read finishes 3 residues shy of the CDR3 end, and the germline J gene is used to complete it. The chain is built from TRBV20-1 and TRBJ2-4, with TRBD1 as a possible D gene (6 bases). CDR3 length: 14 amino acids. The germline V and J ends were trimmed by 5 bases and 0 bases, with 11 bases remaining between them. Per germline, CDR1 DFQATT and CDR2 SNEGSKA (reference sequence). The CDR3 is CSASTGVAKNIQYF. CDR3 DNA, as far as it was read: TGCAGTGCTTCGACAGGAGTAGCCAAAAACATT.

The part of the CDR3 DNA that was read is TGTGCCAGTAGCGTTACAGGGTCCGGGGAG. The encoded protein is CASSVTGSGE. The complete CDR3 protein is CASSVTGSGELFF. The V gene is TRBV19, the J gene TRBJ2-2, with D maybe TRBD1 (6 bases). From the germline J gene comes the end of the CDR3, since the read stops 3 residues before it. The germline CDR1 and CDR2 sequences are LNHDA and SQIVND (reference sequence). CDR3 size: 13 residues. V was clipped by 6 bases and J by 6 bases, with 11 bases between them.

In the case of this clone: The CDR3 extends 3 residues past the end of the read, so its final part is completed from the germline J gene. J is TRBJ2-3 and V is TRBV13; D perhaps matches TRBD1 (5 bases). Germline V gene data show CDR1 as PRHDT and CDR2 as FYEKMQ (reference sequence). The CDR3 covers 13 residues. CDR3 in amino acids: CASSSDGQETQYF. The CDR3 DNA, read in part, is TGTGCCAGCAGCTCGGACGGACAAGAGACG.

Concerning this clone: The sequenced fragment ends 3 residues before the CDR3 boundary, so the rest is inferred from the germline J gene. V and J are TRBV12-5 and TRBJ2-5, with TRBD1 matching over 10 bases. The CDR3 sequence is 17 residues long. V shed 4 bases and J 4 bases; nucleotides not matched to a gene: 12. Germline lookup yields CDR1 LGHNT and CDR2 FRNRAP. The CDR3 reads CASGSNRGTGAGETQYF. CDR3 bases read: TGTGCTAGTGGTTCAAACCGGGGGACAGGGGCCGGAGAGACC.

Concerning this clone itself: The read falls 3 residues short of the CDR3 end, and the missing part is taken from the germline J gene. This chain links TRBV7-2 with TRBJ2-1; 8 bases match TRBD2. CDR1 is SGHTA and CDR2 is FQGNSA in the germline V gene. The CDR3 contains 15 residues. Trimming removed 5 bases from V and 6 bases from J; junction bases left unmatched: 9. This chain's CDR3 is CASSPTGLDGNEQFF. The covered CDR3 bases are TGTGCCAGCAGCCCAACGGGACTAGACGGCAATGAG.

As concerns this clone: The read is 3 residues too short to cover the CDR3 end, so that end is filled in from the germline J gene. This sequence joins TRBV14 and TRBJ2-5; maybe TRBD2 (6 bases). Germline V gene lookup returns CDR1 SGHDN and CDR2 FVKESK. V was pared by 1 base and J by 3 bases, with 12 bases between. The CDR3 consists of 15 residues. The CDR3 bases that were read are TGTGCCAGCAGCCAAGGTGTGACTAGGGAAGAGACC. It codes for CASSQGVTREET. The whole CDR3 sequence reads CASSQGVTREETQYF.

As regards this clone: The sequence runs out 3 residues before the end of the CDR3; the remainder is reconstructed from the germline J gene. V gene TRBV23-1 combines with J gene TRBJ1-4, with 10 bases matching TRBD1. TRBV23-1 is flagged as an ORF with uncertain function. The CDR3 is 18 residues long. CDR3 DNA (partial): TGCGCCAGCACCTCTGGACAGGGGGAGAGCTCCTATAATTCACCA. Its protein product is CASTSGQGESSYNSP. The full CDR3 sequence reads CASTSGQGESSYNSPLFF.

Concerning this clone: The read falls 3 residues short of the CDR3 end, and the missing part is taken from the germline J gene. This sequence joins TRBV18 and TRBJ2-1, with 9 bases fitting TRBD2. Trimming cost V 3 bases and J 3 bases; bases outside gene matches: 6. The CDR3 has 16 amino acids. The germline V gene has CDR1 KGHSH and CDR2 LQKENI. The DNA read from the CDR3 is TGTGCCAGCTCACCCTCACTAGCGGGTCGCTACAATGAG. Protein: CASSPSLAGRYNE. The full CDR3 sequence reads CASSPSLAGRYNEQFF.

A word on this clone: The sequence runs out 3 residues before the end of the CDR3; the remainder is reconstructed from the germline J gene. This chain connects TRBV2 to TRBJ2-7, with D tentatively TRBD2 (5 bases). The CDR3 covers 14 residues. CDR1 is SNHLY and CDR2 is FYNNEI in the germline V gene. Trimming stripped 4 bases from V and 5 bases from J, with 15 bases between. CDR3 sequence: CASSGELVLNEQYF. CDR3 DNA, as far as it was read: TGTGCCAGCAGTGGTGAACTAGTTCTCAACGAG.

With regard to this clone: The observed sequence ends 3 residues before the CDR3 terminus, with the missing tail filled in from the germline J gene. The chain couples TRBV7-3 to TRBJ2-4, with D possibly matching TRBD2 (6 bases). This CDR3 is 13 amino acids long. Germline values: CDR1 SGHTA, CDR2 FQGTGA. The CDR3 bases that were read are TGTGCCAGCAGCCTAGCGCCTAGCTCGCAT. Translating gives CASSLAPSSH. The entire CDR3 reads CASSLAPSSHQYF.

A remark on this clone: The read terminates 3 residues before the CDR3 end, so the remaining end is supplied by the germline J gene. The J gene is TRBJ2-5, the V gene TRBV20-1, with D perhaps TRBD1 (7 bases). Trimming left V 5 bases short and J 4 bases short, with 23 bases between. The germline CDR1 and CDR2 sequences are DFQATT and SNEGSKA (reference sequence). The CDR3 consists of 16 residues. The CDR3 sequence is CSASFPDREVIETQYF. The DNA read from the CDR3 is TGCAGTGCTTCCTTCCCCGACAGGGAGGTCATAGAGACC.

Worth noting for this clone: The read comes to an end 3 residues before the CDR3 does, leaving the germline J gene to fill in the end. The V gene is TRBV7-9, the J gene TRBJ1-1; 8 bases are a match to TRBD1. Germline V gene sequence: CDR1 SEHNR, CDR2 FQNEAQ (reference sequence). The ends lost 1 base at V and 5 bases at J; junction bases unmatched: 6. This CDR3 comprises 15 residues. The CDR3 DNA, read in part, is TGTGCCAGCAGCTTAGTGGGCAGGGGGCAAACTGAA. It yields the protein CASSLVGRGQTE. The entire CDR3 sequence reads CASSLVGRGQTEAFF.

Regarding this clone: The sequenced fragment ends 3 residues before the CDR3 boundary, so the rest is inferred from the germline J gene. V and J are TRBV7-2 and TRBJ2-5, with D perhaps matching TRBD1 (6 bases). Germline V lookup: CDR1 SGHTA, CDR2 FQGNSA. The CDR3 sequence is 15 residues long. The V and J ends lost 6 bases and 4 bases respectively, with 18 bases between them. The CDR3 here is CASRISAGARETQYF. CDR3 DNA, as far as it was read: TGTGCCAGCAGAATTAGCGCAGGGGCGAGAGAGACC.